This T cell receptor (beta chain) was identified during a study of blood T cell repertoires in COVID-19. Study at large: Material from acute and convalescent COVID-19 was sourced from the United States, Italy and Spain. PBMCs, B-cell-depleted T cells, or T cells provided the cDNA or gDNA that made up the material.

This CDR3 spans 11 amino acids. CDR1 SGHTA and CDR2 FQGNSA come from the germline V gene. V was shortened by 5 bases and J by 9 bases, with 10 bases between the two germline ends. Authors' data handling: Amplification of reference gene primers was used by the study to estimate nucleated cell counts. Assay used: immunoSEQ multiplex PCR; TCRdb lists only in-frame clones, some missing. V and J calls and clone size are those listed in that table; D and trimming were worked out from the DNA. The sample includes some 93,000 clones, around nine tenths of them seen just once. The chain uses TRBV7-2 and TRBJ1-1, with D maybe TRBD1 (5 bases). This sequence originates from a man aged 45-65 years with acute or convalescent COVID-19. Sequencing was performed on peripheral blood. The CDR3 region is CASSPGGKAFF. DNA for the CDR3: TGTGCCAGCAGCCCTGGGGGGAAAGCTTTCTTT.